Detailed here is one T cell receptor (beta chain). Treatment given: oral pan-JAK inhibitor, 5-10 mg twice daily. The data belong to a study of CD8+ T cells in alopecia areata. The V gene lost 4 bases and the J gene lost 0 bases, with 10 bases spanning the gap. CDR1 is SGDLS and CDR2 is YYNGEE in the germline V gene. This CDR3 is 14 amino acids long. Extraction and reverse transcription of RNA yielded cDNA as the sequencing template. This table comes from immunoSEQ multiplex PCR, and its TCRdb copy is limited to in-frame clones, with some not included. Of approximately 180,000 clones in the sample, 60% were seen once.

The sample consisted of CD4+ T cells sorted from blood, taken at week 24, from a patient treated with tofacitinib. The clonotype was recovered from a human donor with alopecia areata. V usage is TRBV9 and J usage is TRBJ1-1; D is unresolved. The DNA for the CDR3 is TGTGCCAGCAGCCCCAGTTCGTTGAACACTGAAGCTTTCTTT. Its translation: CASSPSSLNTEAFF.